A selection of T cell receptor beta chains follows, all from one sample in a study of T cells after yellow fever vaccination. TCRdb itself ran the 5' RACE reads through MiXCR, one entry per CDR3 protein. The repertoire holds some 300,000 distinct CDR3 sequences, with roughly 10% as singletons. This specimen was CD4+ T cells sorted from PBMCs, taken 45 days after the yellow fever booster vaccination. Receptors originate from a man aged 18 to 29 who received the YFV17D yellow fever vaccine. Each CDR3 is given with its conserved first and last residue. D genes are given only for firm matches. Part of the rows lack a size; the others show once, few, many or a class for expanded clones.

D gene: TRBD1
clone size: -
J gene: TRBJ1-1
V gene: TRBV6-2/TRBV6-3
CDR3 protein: CASLQGTEAFF
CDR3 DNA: TGTGCCAGCTTACAGGGGACTGAAGCTTTCTTT

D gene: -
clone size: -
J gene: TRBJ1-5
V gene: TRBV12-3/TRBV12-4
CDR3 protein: CASSLSRAFQPQHF
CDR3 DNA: TGTGCCAGCAGTTTAAGCCGGGCATTCCAGCCCCAGCATTTT

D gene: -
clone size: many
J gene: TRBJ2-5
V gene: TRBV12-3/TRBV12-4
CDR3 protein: CASSSFTAETQYF
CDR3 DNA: TGTGCCAGCAGTTCCTTCACCGCAGAGACCCAGTACTTC

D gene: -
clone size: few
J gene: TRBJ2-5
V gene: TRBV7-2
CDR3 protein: CASSFRGKETQYF
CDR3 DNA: TGTGCCAGCAGCTTCAGGGGAAAGGAGACCCAGTACTTC

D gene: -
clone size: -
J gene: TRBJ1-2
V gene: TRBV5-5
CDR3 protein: CASSLAGAGSNGYTF
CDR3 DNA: TGTGCCAGCAGCTTGGCCGGGGCAGGGTCAAATGGCTACACCTTC

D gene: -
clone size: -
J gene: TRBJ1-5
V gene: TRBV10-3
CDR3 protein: CASRPQGGNQPQHF
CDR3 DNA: TGTGCCAGCAGACCACAGGGTGGGAATCAGCCCCAGCATTTT

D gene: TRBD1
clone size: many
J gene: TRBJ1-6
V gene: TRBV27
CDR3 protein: CATQKGAKNSPLHF
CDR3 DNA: TGTGCCACGCAGAAGGGGGCGAAGAATTCACCCCTCCACTTT

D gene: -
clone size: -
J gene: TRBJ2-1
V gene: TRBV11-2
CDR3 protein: CASSLGQRIYNEQFF
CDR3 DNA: TGTGCCAGCAGCTTAGGCCAGAGAATTTACAATGAGCAGTTCTTC

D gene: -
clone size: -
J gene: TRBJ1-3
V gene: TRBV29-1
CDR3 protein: CSVQIPGNTIYF
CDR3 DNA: TGCAGCGTCCAGATACCTGGAAACACCATATATTTT

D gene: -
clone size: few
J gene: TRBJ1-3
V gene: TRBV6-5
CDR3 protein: CATSGGPGNTIYF
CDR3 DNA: TGTGCCACCTCCGGAGGTCCTGGAAACACCATATATTTT

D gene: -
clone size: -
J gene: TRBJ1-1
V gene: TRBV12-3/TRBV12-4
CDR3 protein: CASSLEGPSAFF
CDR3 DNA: TGTGCCAGCAGTTTAGAGGGCCCATCAGCTTTCTTT

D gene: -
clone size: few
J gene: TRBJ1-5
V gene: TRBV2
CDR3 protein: CASSETHRVRQPQHF
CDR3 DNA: TGTGCCAGCAGTGAAACCCACCGGGTTAGGCAGCCCCAGCATTTT

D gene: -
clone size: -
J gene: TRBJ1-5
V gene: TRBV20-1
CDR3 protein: CSASVGRVNQPQHF
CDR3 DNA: TGCAGTGCTAGTGTAGGCCGGGTCAATCAGCCCCAGCATTTT

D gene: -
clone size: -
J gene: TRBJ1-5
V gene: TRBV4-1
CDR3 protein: CASSQLLTANQPQHF
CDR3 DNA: TGCGCCAGCAGCCAGTTGTTGACCGCGAATCAGCCCCAGCATTTT

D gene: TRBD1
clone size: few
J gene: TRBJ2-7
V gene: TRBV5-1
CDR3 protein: CASSSSPGQGSEQYF
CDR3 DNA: TGCGCCAGCAGCTCGTCACCGGGACAGGGATCCGAGCAGTACTTC

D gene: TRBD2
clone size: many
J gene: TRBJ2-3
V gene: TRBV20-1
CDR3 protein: CSARGLADTQYF
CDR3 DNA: TGCAGTGCCCGGGGACTAGCGGACACGCAGTATTTT

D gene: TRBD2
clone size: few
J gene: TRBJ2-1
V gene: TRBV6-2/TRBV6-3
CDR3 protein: CASSYVSGGVHNEQFF
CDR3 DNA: TGTGCCAGCAGTTACGTTTCGGGAGGTGTCCACAATGAGCAGTTCTTC

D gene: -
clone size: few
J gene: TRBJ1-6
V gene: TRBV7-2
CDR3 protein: CASSLFGAGVGKEDSPLHF
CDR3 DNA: TGTGCCAGCAGCTTATTTGGAGCCGGGGTTGGCAAAGAGGATTCACCCCTCCACTTT

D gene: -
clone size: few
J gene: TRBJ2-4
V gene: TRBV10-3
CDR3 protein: CAISELGEKNIQYF
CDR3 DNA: TGTGCCATCAGTGAGCTGGGAGAAAAAAACATTCAGTACTTC

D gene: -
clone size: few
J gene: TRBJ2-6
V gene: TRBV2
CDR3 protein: CASSERDNVLTF
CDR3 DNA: TGTGCCAGCAGTGAAAGGGACAACGTCCTGACTTTC

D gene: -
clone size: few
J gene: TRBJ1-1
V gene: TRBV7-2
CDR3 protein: CASTPMDPNTEAFF
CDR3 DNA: TGTGCCAGCACCCCTATGGATCCGAACACTGAAGCTTTCTTT

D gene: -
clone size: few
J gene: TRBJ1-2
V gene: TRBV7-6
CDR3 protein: CASSTRAGNGYTF
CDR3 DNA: TGTGCCAGCAGCACCCGTGCGGGGAATGGCTACACCTTC

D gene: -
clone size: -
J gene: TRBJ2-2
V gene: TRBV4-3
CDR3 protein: CASQQGGGELFF
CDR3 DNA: TGCGCCAGCCAGCAGGGCGGCGGGGAGCTGTTTTTT

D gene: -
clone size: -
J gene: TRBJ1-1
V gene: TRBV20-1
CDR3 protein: CSANDYVLGVF
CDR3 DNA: TGCAGTGCCAATGATTACGTACTCGGAGTATTT

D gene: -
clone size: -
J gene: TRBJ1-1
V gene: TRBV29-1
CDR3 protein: CSVEEFGEGTEAFF
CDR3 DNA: TGCAGCGTTGAAGAGTTTGGGGAAGGAACTGAAGCTTTCTTT

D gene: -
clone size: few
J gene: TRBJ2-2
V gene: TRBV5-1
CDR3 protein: CASSLVLGTGELFF
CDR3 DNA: TGCGCCAGCAGCTTGGTACTCGGCACCGGGGAGCTGTTTTTT

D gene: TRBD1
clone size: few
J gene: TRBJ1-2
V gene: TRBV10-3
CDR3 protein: CAISGQGSGYTF
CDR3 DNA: TGTGCCATCAGCGGACAGGGGTCCGGCTACACCTTC

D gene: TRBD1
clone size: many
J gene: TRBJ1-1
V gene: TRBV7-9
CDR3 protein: CASSPHLNLDRGTEAFF
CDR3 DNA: TGTGCCAGCAGCCCCCACTTGAACCTTGACAGGGGCACTGAAGCTTTCTTT

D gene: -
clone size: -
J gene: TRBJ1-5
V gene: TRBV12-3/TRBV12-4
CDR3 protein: CASTLTGGIGNQPQHF
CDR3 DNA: TGTGCCAGCACTCTAACCGGGGGTATAGGCAATCAGCCCCAGCATTTT

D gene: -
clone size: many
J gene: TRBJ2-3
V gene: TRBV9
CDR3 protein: CASSVRAEGDTDTQYF
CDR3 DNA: TGTGCCAGCAGCGTTCGAGCCGAAGGTGACACAGATACGCAGTATTTT

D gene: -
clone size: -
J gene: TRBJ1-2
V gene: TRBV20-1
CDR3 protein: CSATTRYGYTF
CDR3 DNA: TGCAGTGCTACGACGCGCTATGGCTACACCTTC

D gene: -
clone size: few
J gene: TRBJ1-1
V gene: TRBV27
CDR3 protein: CASPPRGLRLRNTEAFF
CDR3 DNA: TGTGCCAGCCCTCCCCGGGGGCTCAGGCTTAGGAACACTGAAGCTTTCTTT

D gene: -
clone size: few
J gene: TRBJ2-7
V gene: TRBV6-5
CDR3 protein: CASTEGREQYF
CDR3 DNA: TGTGCCAGCACGGAAGGGCGCGAGCAGTACTTC

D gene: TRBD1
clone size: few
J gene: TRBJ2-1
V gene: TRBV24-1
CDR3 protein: CATSDFGTGNNEQFF
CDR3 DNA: TGTGCCACCAGTGATTTCGGGACAGGAAACAATGAGCAGTTCTTC

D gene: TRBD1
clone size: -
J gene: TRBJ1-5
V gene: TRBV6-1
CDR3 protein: CASDTGDNQPQHF
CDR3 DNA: TGTGCCAGCGATACAGGGGACAATCAGCCCCAGCATTTT

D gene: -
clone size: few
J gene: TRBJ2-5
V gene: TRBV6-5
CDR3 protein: CASSYGQSFQETQYF
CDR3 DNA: TGTGCCAGCAGTTACGGACAGTCCTTTCAAGAGACCCAGTACTTC

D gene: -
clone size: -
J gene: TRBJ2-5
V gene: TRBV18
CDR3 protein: CASSLEPAGVETQYF
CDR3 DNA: TGTGCCAGCTCACTGGAACCTGCTGGGGTGGAGACCCAGTACTTC

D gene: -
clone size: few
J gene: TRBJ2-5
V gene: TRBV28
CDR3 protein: CASVSGRGGRETQYF
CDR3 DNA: TGTGCCAGCGTCTCGGGTAGGGGAGGTCGGGAGACCCAGTACTTC

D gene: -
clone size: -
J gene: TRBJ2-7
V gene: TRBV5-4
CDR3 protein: CASSGGTQGFYEQYF
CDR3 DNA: TGTGCCAGCAGCGGCGGGACCCAGGGGTTCTACGAGCAGTACTTC

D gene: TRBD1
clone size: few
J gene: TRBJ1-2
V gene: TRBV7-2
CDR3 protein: CASSLLDRVYGYTF
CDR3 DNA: TGTGCCAGCAGCTTATTAGACAGGGTCTATGGCTACACCTTC

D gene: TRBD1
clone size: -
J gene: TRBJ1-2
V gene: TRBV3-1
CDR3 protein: CASSHYEGARGYGYTF
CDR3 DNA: TGTGCCAGCAGCCATTATGAGGGGGCCAGGGGCTATGGCTACACCTTC